Below, 20 T cell receptor beta chains from the same sample are listed, as sequenced in a study of T cell repertoires in cytomegalovirus infection. These receptors' antigens are unknown. Each CDR3 protein gets one entry after TCRdb re-called the reads with MiXCR. Of around 770,000 distinct CDR3 sequences listed, 25% to 35% are singletons. The material sequenced was cultured CD8+ T cells from PBMCs, taken from culture after CMV antigen stimulation. Every receptor here comes from a human donor in good health (CMV status not recorded). Some clones in this sample may be carry-over from other donors' samples.

CDR3 in DNA: TGCGCCAGCAGGAGTGGAGTACTTGGTGATACGCAGTATTTT. As protein: CASRSGVLGDTQYF. The J gene is TRBJ2-3, the V gene TRBV5-1; D not resolved. V shed 5 bases and J shed 6 bases, with 16 bases lying between them. The CDR3 has 14 residues. In germline, CDR1 is SGHRS, CDR2 YFSETQ. Supplemented by reference TRBV5-1 and TRBJ2-3, the full variable domain reads KAGVTQTPRYLIKTRGQQVTLSCSPISGHRSVSWYQQTPGQGLQFLFEYFSETQRNKGNFPGRFSGRQFSNSRSEMNVSTLELGDSALYLCASRSGVLGDTQYFGPGTRLTVL.

The chain links TRBV11-2 to TRBJ1-6; no clear D. The CDR3 is 17 residues long. The V end was cut by 5 bases, the J end by 6 bases, with 20 bases between. Germline CDR1 is SGHAT and CDR2 is FQNNGV. CDR3 loop: CASSPYPGGSVNSPLHF. CDR3 in DNA: TGTGCCAGCAGCCCATATCCGGGAGGCAGTGTTAATTCACCCCTCCACTTT.

This chain joins TRBV27 and TRBJ1-2; unclear D gene. Deletions cut 0 bases from V and 8 bases from J, with 10 bases between. Looked up from germline, CDR1 is MNHEY and CDR2 is SMNVEV (reference sequence). CDR3 size: 13 residues. The CDR3 here is CASSLSGSRGYTF. CDR3 sequence (DNA): TGTGCCAGCAGTTTATCAGGGTCGAGGGGCTACACCTTC.

The V and J genes are TRBV6-2 or TRBV6-3 and TRBJ2-2; 8 bases are shared with TRBD2. This CDR3 is built from 17 residues. Unmatched junction bases numbered 9, after V lost 4 bases and J lost 2 bases. Germline assignment: CDR1 MNHEY and CDR2 SVGEGT. The CDR3 is CASSLGAGGPNTGELFF. CDR3 in DNA: TGTGCCAGCAGTTTAGGTGCGGGGGGCCCCAACACCGGGGAGCTGTTTTTT.

This chain connects TRBV19 to TRBJ1-1; D is ambiguous. This CDR3 region has 13 residues. Germline lookup yields CDR1 LNHDA and CDR2 SQIVND (reference sequence). Between the trimmed V and J ends, which lost 4 bases and 0 bases, there was a span of 6 bases. CDR3 region: CASSNLMNTEAFF. The CDR3 nucleotides read TGTGCCAGTAGTAATCTCATGAACACTGAAGCTTTCTTT.

The sample holds a few counts of this clonotype. J is TRBJ1-6 and V is TRBV27; the match to TRBD1 covers 7 bases. The CDR3 loop spans 14 amino acids. V trimming: 2 bases; J trimming: 6 bases; junction bases outside the gene matches: 1. CDR1 MNHEY and CDR2 SMNVEV come from the germline V gene (reference sequence). Written as DNA, the CDR3 is TGTGCCAGCAGTTTAAGACAGGGTAATTCACCCCTCCACTTT. It is translated as CASSLRQGNSPLHF.

This clonotype was counted a few times. The genes are TRBV29-1 and TRBJ1-2; D is unresolved. Germline lookup yields CDR1 SQVTM and CDR2 ANQGSEA. CDR3 size: 12 residues. V lost 0 bases to trimming and J lost 0 bases, with 2 bases between them. DNA of the CDR3: TGCAGCGTTGAAGATTCTAACTATGGCTACACCTTC. Its protein is CSVEDSNYGYTF.

This CDR3 is CASSFTGTGAGGYTF. CDR3 coding DNA: TGTGCCAGCAGTTTTACCGGGACAGGGGCAGGGGGCTACACCTTC. The chain carries TRBV27 and TRBJ1-2, with 10 bases fitting TRBD1. Unmatched junction bases numbered 9, after V lost 3 bases and J lost 8 bases. Germline CDR1 and CDR2: MNHEY and SMNVEV (reference sequence). This CDR3 spans 15 amino acids.

This clonotype was counted a few times. The CDR3 region is CASSLDFRNTEAFF. The CDR3 nucleotides are TGTGCCAGCAGCTTAGATTTCCGGAACACTGAAGCTTTCTTT. The genes are TRBV11-2 and TRBJ1-1; D remains ambiguous. This CDR3 has 14 amino acids. The V end was cut by 0 bases, the J end by 1 base, with 6 bases between. The V gene's germline CDR1 is SGHAT and CDR2 FQNNGV.

The chain has TRBV12-3 or TRBV12-4 and TRBJ2-1, with D possibly matching TRBD1 (6 bases). CDR3 length equals 14 residues. V was clipped by 4 bases and J by 8 bases, with 15 bases between them. The CDR3 DNA reads TGTGCCAGCAGTTCTCCCGGGACAAGGGATGAGCAGTTCTTC. Protein sequence: CASSSPGTRDEQFF.

The V gene is TRBV27, the J gene TRBJ2-1; TRBD2 matches at 11 bases. Germline CDR1 is MNHEY and CDR2 is SMNVEV (reference sequence). V lost 5 bases to trimming and J lost 7 bases; unmatched junction nucleotides: 7. This CDR3 spans 15 amino acids. This CDR3 is CASSTLAGGLNEQFF. DNA of the CDR3: TGTGCCAGCAGTACATTAGCGGGGGGGCTGAATGAGCAGTTCTTC.

In this sample, this clonotype turned up a few times. J is TRBJ1-1 and V is TRBV19; D gene ambiguous. V lost 1 base and J 5 bases, leaving 8 bases between the germline ends. Per the germline V gene, CDR1 is LNHDA and CDR2 is SQIVND (reference sequence). The CDR3 is made up of 13 amino acids. For the CDR3, the DNA is TGTGCCAGTAGTATAGTCTCGGGGACTGAAGCTTTCTTT. Translated, it gives CASSIVSGTEAFF.

The chain couples TRBV7-9 to TRBJ2-4, with 8 bases lining up with TRBD1. V lost 1 base and J lost 4; bases outside the gene matches: 3. CDR1 is SEHNR, CDR2 FQNEAQ, per germline (reference sequence). CDR3 length: 15 residues. The CDR3 spells CASSLDGTGKNIQYF. CDR3 in DNA: TGTGCCAGCAGCTTAGACGGGACAGGTAAAAACATTCAGTACTTC.

V usage is TRBV4-2 and J usage is TRBJ1-5; D gene unclear. V was shortened by 4 bases and J by 4 bases, with 11 bases between the two germline ends. CDR1 LGHNA and CDR2 YNFKEQ come from the germline V gene. This CDR3 is built from 14 residues. The CDR3 DNA reads TGTGCCAGCAGCCGATCGGCGTCAAATCAGCCCCAGCATTTT. Its protein is CASSRSASNQPQHF.

V and J are TRBV12-3 or TRBV12-4 and TRBJ2-5; D is possibly TRBD2 (5 bases). The CDR3 totals 16 residues. V lost 3 bases to trimming and J lost 5 bases, with 19 bases between them. The CDR3 spells CASSFRTSLSGETQYF. DNA for the CDR3: TGTGCCAGCAGTTTCCGGACTTCCCTGAGTGGGGAGACCCAGTACTTC.

The table lists this clonotype with many counts. V gene TRBV7-2 combines with J gene TRBJ2-5; D ambiguous. Germline lookup yields CDR1 SGHTA and CDR2 FQGNSA. Deletions cut 5 bases from V and 5 bases from J, with 12 bases between. The CDR3 consists of 13 residues. In nucleotides, the CDR3 is TGTGCCAGCAGCCCCTGGGCGCGGGAGACCCAGTACTTC. Encoded protein: CASSPWARETQYF.

The sample holds a few counts of this clonotype. The chain has TRBV6-1 and TRBJ2-1; D gene uncertain. The CDR3 spans 19 residues. Trimming removed 2 bases at V and 5 bases at J, with 25 bases between. Germline CDR1 MNHNS, CDR2 SASEGT. For the CDR3, the DNA is TGTGCCAGCAGTGAATTTAGCCAGGCTGGAATCTCCGTCAACAATGAGCAGTTCTTC. Protein: CASSEFSQAGISVNNEQFF.

This clonotype was counted only a few times. V is TRBV12-3 or TRBV12-4 and J is TRBJ1-2, with 8 nucleotides matching TRBD1. The CDR3 has 13 amino acids. J gave up 6 bases and V 4 bases, and 4 bases lay outside the gene matches. CDR3 bases: TGTGCCAGCAGTTCAGGGGGCCTTGATGGCTACACCTTC. As protein: CASSSGGLDGYTF.

This clonotype was seen ten or more times. This chain links TRBV7-9 with TRBJ2-3, with TRBD1 identical over 8 bases. CDR1 SEHNR and CDR2 FQNEAQ come from the germline V gene (reference sequence). The V segment lost 7 bases and the J segment 1 base; nucleotides outside the gene matches: 4. CDR3 length equals 14 residues. CDR3 DNA sequence: TGTGCCAGCAAGCCAGGGGGCGGCACAGATACGCAGTATTTT. Its translation is CASKPGGGTDTQYF.

The chain couples TRBV6-5 to TRBJ1-2; possible D gene TRBD1, 5 bases. V was pared by 6 bases and J by 5 bases, with 22 bases between. Germline V gene data show CDR1 as MNHEY and CDR2 as SVGAGI. The CDR3 sequence is 16 residues long. CDR3 loop: CASSFLSTAGPYGYTF. In nucleotides, the CDR3 is TGTGCCAGCAGCTTCCTTTCGACAGCTGGGCCATATGGCTACACCTTC.